A single sample is the source of the 9 T cell receptor beta chains below, sequenced in a study of blood T cells in healthy people across ages. Sample-barcoded 5' priming and a J-beta primer mix drove a second PCR of 7 to 11 cycles. TCRdb itself ran the 5' RACE reads through MiXCR, one entry per CDR3 protein. The table records about 1 million distinct CDR3 sequences, 40% to 45% of them present only once. Sequencing was performed on blood. The receptor set was obtained from a woman aged 55-70 years in good health.

CDR3 in amino acids: CASSDQDRQANTGELFF. DNA of the CDR3: TGTGCCAGCAGCGACCAAGACCGCCAGGCGAACACCGGGGAGCTGTTTTTT. This chain links TRBV7-9 with TRBJ2-2; no clear D. V was cut by 5 bases and J by 0 bases, with 16 bases left in between. Germline values: CDR1 SEHNR, CDR2 FQNEAQ (reference sequence). The CDR3 has 17 residues.

The V gene is TRBV12-3 or TRBV12-4, the J gene TRBJ2-7, with D perhaps TRBD2 (6 bases). CDR3 length: 16 residues. V lost 6 bases to trimming and J lost 2 bases, with 20 bases between them. The CDR3 sequence is CASSLPSGGNPYEQYF. DNA of the CDR3: TGTGCCAGCAGCCTCCCCTCCGGGGGAAACCCCTACGAGCAGTACTTC.

This chain joins TRBV7-2 and TRBJ1-2; D perhaps matches TRBD1 (5 bases). The CDR3 runs 16 residues. In germline, CDR1 is SGHTA, CDR2 FQGNSA. Between the trimmed V and J ends, which lost 1 base and 1 base, there was a span of 13 bases. The DNA for the CDR3 is TGTGCCAGCAGCTTAGTCGAGACAGCGAATAACTATGGCTACACCTTC. This gives the protein CASSLVETANNYGYTF.

This CDR3 reads CASTGTLETHNSPLHF. The CDR3 DNA reads TGTGCCAGCACTGGGACCCTAGAGACTCATAATTCACCCCTCCACTTT. V and J are TRBV6-1 and TRBJ1-6, with D tentatively TRBD1 (5 bases). The CDR3 sequence is 16 residues long. Germline CDR1 MNHNS, CDR2 SASEGT. Trimming cost V 7 bases and J 5 bases, with 18 bases left between them.

The V and J genes are TRBV28 and TRBJ2-7, with D maybe TRBD1 (6 bases). Trimming took off 8 bases at V and 2 bases at J, with 19 bases between the two ends. The CDR3 contains 15 residues. Germline CDR1 MDHEN, CDR2 SYDVKM. The CDR3 bases are TGTGCCAGCCTCCCAAACAGGGCTTTCCCCTACGAGCAGTACTTC. As protein: CASLPNRAFPYEQYF.

The V call is TRBV4-2, the J call TRBJ2-1; TRBD2 matches 11 bases. Germline CDR1 is LGHNA and CDR2 is YNFKEQ. V was pared by 3 bases and J by 8 bases, with 9 bases of the junction left unmatched. This CDR3 region has 16 residues. CDR3 in amino acids: CASSQLLAGDEDEQFF. The CDR3 region has the DNA TGTGCCAGCAGCCAGTTACTAGCGGGAGATGAAGATGAGCAGTTCTTC.

The chain joins TRBV7-9 to TRBJ2-1; 11 bases line up with TRBD2. The germline V gene encodes CDR1 SEHNR and CDR2 FQNEAQ (reference sequence). The length of the CDR3 is 16 residues. V shed 5 bases and J 8 bases; nucleotides not matched to a gene: 11. CDR3 sequence reads: CASSHPVTSGGYEQFF. For the CDR3, the DNA is TGTGCCAGCAGCCATCCGGTAACTAGCGGGGGCTATGAGCAGTTCTTC.

This clonotype was observed many times. The chain recombines TRBV10-3 with TRBJ2-7; unclear D gene. V was pared by 4 bases and J by 4 bases, with 5 bases between. This CDR3 comprises 11 residues. Germline CDR1 and CDR2: ENHRY and SYGVKD. The CDR3 DNA follows: TGTGCCATCAGTGGGCAGTACGAGCAGTACTTC. Its protein is CAISGQYEQYF.

The chain links TRBV28 to TRBJ1-2; D is possibly TRBD1 (5 bases). V lost 4 bases to trimming and J lost 8 bases, with 11 bases between them. In germline, CDR1 is MDHEN, CDR2 SYDVKM. CDR3 size: 12 residues. The CDR3 sequence is CASSSGTGGYTF. CDR3 bases: TGTGCCAGCAGTTCGGGGACGGGCGGCTACACCTTC.